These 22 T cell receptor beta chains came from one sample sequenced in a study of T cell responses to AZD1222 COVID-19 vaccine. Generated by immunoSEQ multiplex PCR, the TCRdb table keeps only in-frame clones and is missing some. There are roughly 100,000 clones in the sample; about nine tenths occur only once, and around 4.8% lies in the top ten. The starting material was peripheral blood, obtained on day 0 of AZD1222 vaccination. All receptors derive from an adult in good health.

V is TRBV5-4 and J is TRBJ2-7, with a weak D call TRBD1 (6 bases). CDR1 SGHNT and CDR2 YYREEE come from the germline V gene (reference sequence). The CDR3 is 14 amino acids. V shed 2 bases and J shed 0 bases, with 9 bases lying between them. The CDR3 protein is CASSLQGNSYEQYF. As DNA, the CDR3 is TGTGCCAGCAGCTTACAGGGAAACTCCTACGAGCAGTACTTC.

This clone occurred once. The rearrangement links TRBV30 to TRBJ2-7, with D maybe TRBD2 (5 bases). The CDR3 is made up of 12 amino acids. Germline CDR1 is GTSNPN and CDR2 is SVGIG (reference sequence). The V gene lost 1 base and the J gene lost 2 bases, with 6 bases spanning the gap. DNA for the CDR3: TGTGCCTGGAGTGAGGGAGCCTACGAGCAGTACTTC. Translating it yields CAWSEGAYEQYF.

The CDR3 DNA is TGTGCCAGCAGCTCGGACAGGAACACTGAAGCTTTCTTT. This sequence encodes CASSSDRNTEAFF. V and J are TRBV7-2 and TRBJ1-1, with a tentative D call TRBD1 (6 bases). The V end was cut by 4 bases, the J end by 1 base, with 7 bases between. The CDR3 sequence is 13 residues long. Germline CDR1 reads SGHTA; CDR2 reads FQGNSA.

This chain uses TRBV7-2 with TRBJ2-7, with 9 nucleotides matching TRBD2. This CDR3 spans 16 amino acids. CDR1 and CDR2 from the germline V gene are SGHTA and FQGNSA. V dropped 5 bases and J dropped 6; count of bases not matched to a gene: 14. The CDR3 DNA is TGTGCCAGCAGCCCGTTTGGGCGGGGGGGTCTGCGCGAGCAGTACTTC. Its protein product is CASSPFGRGGLREQYF.

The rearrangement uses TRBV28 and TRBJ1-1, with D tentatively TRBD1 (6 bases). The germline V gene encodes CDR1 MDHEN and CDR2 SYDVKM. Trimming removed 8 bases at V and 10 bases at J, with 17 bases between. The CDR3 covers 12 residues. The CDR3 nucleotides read TGTGCCAGCCGCGTGGGGGCCACTCGAGCTTTCTTT. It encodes CASRVGATRAFF.

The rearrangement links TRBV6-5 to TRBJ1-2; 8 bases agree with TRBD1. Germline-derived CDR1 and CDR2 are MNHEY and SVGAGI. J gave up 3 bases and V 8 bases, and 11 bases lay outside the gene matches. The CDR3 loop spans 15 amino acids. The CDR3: CASHRGGLTHYGYTF. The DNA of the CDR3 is TGTGCCAGCCACAGGGGGGGTTTGACTCACTATGGCTACACCTTC.

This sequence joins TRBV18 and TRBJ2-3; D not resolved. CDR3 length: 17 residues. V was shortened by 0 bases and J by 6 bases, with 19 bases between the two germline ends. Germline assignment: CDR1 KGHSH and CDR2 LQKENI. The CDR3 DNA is TGTGCCAGCTCACCACCGTCTCCCCGAACCTTTCCGGATACGCAGTATTTT. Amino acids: CASSPPSPRTFPDTQYF.

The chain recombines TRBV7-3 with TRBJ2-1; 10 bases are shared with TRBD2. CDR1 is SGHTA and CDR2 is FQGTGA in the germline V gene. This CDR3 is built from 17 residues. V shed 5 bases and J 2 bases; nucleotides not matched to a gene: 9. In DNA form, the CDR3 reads TGTGCCAGCAGCCCCCGGACTAGCGGTAACCCCTACAATGAGCAGTTCTTC. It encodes CASSPRTSGNPYNEQFF.

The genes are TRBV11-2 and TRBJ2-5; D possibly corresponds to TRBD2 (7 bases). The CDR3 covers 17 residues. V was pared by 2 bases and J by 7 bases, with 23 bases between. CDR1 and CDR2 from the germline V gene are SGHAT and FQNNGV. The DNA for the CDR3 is TGTGCCAGCAGCTTACTCCCCGGGGGGCGGGGGAAGGGGACCCAGTACTTC. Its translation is CASSLLPGGRGKGTQYF.

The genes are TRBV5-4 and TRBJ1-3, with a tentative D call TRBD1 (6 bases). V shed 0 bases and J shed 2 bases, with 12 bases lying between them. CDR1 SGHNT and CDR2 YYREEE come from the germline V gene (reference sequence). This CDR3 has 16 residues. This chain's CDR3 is CASSLGGQGPGNTIYF. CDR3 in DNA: TGTGCCAGCAGCTTGGGCGGCCAGGGGCCTGGAAACACCATATATTTT.

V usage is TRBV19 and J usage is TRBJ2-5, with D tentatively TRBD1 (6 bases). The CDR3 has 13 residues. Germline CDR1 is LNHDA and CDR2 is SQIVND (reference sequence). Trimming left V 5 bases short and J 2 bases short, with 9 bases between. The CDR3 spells CASSPTGQETQYF. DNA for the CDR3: TGTGCCAGTAGTCCCACAGGGCAAGAGACCCAGTACTTC.

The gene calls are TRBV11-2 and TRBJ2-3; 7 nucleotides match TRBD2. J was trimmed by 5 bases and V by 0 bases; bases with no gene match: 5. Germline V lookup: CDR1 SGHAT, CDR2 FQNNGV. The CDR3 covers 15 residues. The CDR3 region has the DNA TGTGCCAGCAGCTTAGATTTTGGGGGGGTAGATACGCAGTATTTT. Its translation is CASSLDFGGVDTQYF. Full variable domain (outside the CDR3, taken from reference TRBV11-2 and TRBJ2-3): EAGVAQSPRYKIIEKRQSVAFWCNPISGHATLYWYQQILGQGPKLLIQFQNNGVVDDSQLPKDRFSAERLKGVDSTLKIQPAKLEDSAVYLCASSLDFGGVDTQYFGPGTRLTVL.

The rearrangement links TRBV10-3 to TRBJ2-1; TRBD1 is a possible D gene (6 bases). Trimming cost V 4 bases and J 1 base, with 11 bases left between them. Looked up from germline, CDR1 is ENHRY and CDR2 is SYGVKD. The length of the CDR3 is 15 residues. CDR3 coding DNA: TGTGCCATCAGTGGACAGGTCGGTTCCTACAATGAGCAGTTCTTC. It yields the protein CAISGQVGSYNEQFF.

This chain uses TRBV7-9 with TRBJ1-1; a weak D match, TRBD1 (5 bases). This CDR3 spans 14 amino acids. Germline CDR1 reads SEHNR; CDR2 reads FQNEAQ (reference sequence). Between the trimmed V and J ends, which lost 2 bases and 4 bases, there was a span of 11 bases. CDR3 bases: TGTGCCAGCAGCTTATCTGGGGGAAGCACTGAAGCTTTCTTT. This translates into CASSLSGGSTEAFF.

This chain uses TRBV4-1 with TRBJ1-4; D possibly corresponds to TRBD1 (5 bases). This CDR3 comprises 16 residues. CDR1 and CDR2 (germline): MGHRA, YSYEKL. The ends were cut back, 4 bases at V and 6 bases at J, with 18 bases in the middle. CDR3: CASSPLPGAWDEKLFF. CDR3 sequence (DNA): TGCGCCAGCAGCCCTCTCCCCGGGGCCTGGGATGAAAAACTGTTTTTT.

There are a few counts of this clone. The CDR3 region is CASLSSGNTIYF. For the CDR3, the DNA is TGTGCCAGCCTCTCCTCTGGAAACACCATATATTTT. V gene TRBV7-9 combines with J gene TRBJ1-3; D call uncertain. CDR1 is SEHNR and CDR2 is FQNEAQ in the germline V gene (reference sequence). This CDR3 is 12 amino acids long. V lost 8 bases to trimming and J lost 0 bases, with 5 bases between them. The complete variable domain, with remaining parts taken from reference TRBV7-9 and TRBJ1-3, reads DTGVSQNPRHKITKRGQNVTFRCDPISEHNRLYWYRQTLGQGPEFLTYFQNEAQLEKSRLLSDRFSAERPKGSFSTLEIQRTEQGDSAMYLCASLSSGNTIYFGEGSWLTVV.

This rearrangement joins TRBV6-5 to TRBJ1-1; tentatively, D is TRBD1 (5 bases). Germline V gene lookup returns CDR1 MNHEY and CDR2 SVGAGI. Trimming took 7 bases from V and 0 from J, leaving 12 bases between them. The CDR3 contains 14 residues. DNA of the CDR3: TGTGCCAGCACCCCAGGGTTGGTGAACACTGAAGCTTTCTTT. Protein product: CASTPGLVNTEAFF.

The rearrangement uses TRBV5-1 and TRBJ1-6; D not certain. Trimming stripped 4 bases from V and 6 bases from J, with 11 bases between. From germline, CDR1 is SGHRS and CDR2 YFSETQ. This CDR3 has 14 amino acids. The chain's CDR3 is CASSLGLSNSPLHF. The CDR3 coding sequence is TGCGCCAGCAGCCTCGGACTGTCTAATTCACCCCTCCACTTT.

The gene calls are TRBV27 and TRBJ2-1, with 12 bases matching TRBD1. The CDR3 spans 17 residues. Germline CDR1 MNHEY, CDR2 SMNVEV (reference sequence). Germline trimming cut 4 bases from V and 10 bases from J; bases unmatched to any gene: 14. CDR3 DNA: TGTGCCAGCAGTTCTGCGTTACCGGGACAGGGGGCTTGGGAGCAGTTCTTC. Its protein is CASSSALPGQGAWEQFF.

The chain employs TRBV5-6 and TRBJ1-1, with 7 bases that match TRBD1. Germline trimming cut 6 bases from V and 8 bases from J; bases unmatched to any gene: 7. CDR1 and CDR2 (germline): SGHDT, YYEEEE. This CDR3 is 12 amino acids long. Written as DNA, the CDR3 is TGTGCCAGCAACTTTGTGGGACAGGAAGCTTTCTTT. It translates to CASNFVGQEAFF.

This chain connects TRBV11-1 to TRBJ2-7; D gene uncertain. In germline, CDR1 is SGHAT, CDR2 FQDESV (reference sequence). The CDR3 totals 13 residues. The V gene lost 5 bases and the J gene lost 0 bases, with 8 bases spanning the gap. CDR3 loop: CASSRKSSYEQYF. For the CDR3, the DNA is TGTGCCAGCAGCAGGAAATCCTCCTACGAGCAGTACTTC.

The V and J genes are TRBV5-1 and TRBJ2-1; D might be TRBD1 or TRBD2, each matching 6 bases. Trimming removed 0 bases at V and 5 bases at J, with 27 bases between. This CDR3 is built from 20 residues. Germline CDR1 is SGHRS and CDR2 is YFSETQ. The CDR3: CASSLVGGGAGAPTDNEQFF. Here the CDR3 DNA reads TGCGCCAGCAGCTTGGTAGGCGGCGGGGCAGGGGCCCCAACCGACAATGAGCAGTTCTTC.